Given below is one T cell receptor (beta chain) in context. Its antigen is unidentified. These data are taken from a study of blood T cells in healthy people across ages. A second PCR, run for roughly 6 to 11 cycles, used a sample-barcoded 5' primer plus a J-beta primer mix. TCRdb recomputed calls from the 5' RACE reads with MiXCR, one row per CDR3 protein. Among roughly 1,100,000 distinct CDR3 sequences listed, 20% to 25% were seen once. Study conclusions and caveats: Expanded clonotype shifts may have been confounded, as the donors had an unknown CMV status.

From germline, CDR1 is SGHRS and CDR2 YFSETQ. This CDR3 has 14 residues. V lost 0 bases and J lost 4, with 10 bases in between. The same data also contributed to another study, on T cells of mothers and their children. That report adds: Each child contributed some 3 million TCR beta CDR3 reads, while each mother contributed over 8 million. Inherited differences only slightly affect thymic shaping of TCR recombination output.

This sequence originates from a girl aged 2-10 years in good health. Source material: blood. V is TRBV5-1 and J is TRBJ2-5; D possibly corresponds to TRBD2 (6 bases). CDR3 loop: CASSLDGSGETQYF. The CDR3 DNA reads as TGCGCCAGCAGCTTGGATGGTAGCGGAGAGACCCAGTACTTC.